The rows below give T cell receptor beta chains drawn from one sample of a study of blood T cell repertoires in COVID-19. The table came from immunoSEQ multiplex PCR; TCRdb's copy has only in-frame clones and leaves some out. The data show roughly 410,000 clones, about 89% seen once. What was sequenced was peripheral blood. These receptors were collected from a man aged 40-50 years with acute or convalescent COVID-19. The CDR3 runs from the conserved cysteine through the conserved F or W. A D gene is named only where the DNA matches it firmly. For some rows the clone size is stated as once, few or many, or as a class when expanded; others skip it.

V gene: TRBV4-1; clone size: .; D gene: .; J gene: TRBJ2-7; CDR3 DNA: TGCGCCAGCAGCCAACACCCTACCGGGAGCTTGGTTGACGAGCAGTACTTC; CDR3 protein: CASSQHPTGSLVDEQYF
V gene: TRBV30; clone size: .; D gene: .; J gene: TRBJ2-2; CDR3 DNA: TGTGCCTGGAGCGGACAAACTCTCACCGGGGAGCTGTTTTTT; CDR3 protein: CAWSGQTLTGELFF
V gene: TRBV11-2; clone size: .; D gene: .; J gene: TRBJ1-1; CDR3 DNA: TGTGCCAGCAGCTTAGTCAGGGGACCTGAAGCTTTCTTT; CDR3 protein: CASSLVRGPEAFF
V gene: TRBV6-2/TRBV6-3; clone size: .; D gene: TRBD1; J gene: TRBJ1-5; CDR3 DNA: TGTGCCAGCAGTTCCCAGACAGGGGGCGTTCAATATAGCAATCAGCCCCAGCATTTT; CDR3 protein: CASSSQTGGVQYSNQPQHF
V gene: TRBV5-1; clone size: .; D gene: TRBD2; J gene: TRBJ2-1; CDR3 DNA: TGCGCCAGCAGCTTGACGTCGACTAGCGGGGCCAATGAGCAGTTCTTC; CDR3 protein: CASSLTSTSGANEQFF
V gene: TRBV21-1; clone size: .; D gene: .; J gene: TRBJ2-2; CDR3 DNA: TGTGCCAGCAGCAAAGCGGATGACTGGGGGACAGGGGACGGGGAGCTGTTTTTT; CDR3 protein: CASSKADDWGTGDGELFF
V gene: TRBV15; clone size: .; D gene: TRBD1; J gene: TRBJ1-6; CDR3 DNA: TGTGCCACCAGCAGCGGGACAGGGAATACCTCACCCCTCCACTTT; CDR3 protein: CATSSGTGNTSPLHF
V gene: TRBV19; clone size: .; D gene: TRBD2; J gene: TRBJ2-1; CDR3 DNA: TGTGCCAGTAGTATCAGGGGGGGGACTAGCTCCTTCGCGCAGTTCTTC; CDR3 protein: CASSIRGGTSSFAQFF
V gene: TRBV7-8; clone size: once; D gene: TRBD1; J gene: TRBJ1-3; CDR3 DNA: TGTGCCAGCAGCCCCCAGGGGGTAACGGGAAACACCATATATTTT; CDR3 protein: CASSPQGVTGNTIYF
V gene: TRBV6-5; clone size: .; D gene: .; J gene: TRBJ1-1; CDR3 DNA: TGTGCCAGCAGTTACTCGCCCCGTTTTCTAAACACTGAAGCTTTCTTT; CDR3 protein: CASSYSPRFLNTEAFF
V gene: TRBV28; clone size: .; D gene: .; J gene: TRBJ1-2; CDR3 DNA: TGTGCCAGCTTCGCGGGACCCCAAGGTCGTGGCTACACCTTC; CDR3 protein: CASFAGPQGRGYTF
V gene: TRBV9; clone size: .; D gene: TRBD2; J gene: TRBJ2-3; CDR3 DNA: TGTGCCAGCAGCCCAGCGGGGGGGCAGGCAGATACGCAGTATTTT; CDR3 protein: CASSPAGGQADTQYF
V gene: TRBV27; clone size: .; D gene: TRBD2; J gene: TRBJ2-7; CDR3 DNA: TGTGCCAGCAGTCCCCGGACTAGCGGGAGAAGCGTGCAGTACTTC; CDR3 protein: CASSPRTSGRSVQYF
V gene: TRBV11-2; clone size: few; D gene: TRBD2; J gene: TRBJ2-7; CDR3 DNA: TGTGCCAGCAGACGAGGGACTAGTCTCTACGAGCAGTACTTC; CDR3 protein: CASRRGTSLYEQYF
V gene: TRBV9; clone size: .; D gene: TRBD2; J gene: TRBJ2-3; CDR3 DNA: TGTGCCAGCAGCGTAGCTTGGACTAGCGGTGTAGATACGCAGTATTTT; CDR3 protein: CASSVAWTSGVDTQYF
V gene: TRBV27; clone size: .; D gene: TRBD2; J gene: TRBJ2-6; CDR3 DNA: TGTGCCAGCACCCTTAGGTGGCTAGCGGGAGTATCAAGGGGTGGGGCCAACGTCCTGACTTTC; CDR3 protein: CASTLRWLAGVSRGGANVLTF
V gene: TRBV29-1; clone size: .; D gene: TRBD1; J gene: TRBJ2-7; CDR3 DNA: TGCAGCGTCCGAGGGGGACAGGACTACGAGCAGTACTTC; CDR3 protein: CSVRGGQDYEQYF
V gene: TRBV2; clone size: .; D gene: .; J gene: TRBJ1-5; CDR3 DNA: TGTGCCAGCAGTGAAGTGGGCAGGGGAAATAGCAATCAGCCCCAGCATTTT; CDR3 protein: CASSEVGRGNSNQPQHF
V gene: TRBV25-1; clone size: .; D gene: TRBD1; J gene: TRBJ1-3; CDR3 DNA: TGTGCCAGCAGCGACCCAGGACAGGGCTTCTCTGGAAACACCATATATTTT; CDR3 protein: CASSDPGQGFSGNTIYF
V gene: TRBV4-1; clone size: .; D gene: TRBD1; J gene: TRBJ1-6; CDR3 DNA: TGCGCCAGCAGCCAAGATTATATTGACAGGGGTACGTCCTATAATTCACCCCTCCACTTT; CDR3 protein: CASSQDYIDRGTSYNSPLHF
V gene: TRBV21-1; clone size: .; D gene: .; J gene: TRBJ1-2; CDR3 DNA: TGTGCCAGCAGCCCCTACCGGGACAGCCCTTCGGTCACCTTC; CDR3 protein: CASSPYRDSPSVTF
V gene: TRBV25-1; clone size: .; D gene: TRBD1; J gene: TRBJ2-7; CDR3 DNA: TGTGCCAGCAGGAGAGACGGGGACAGGGCCTACGAGCAGTACTTC; CDR3 protein: CASRRDGDRAYEQYF
V gene: TRBV27; clone size: .; D gene: TRBD2; J gene: TRBJ2-7; CDR3 DNA: TGTGCCAGCAGTTTGCTAGCGGGAGCCTACGAGCAGTACTTC; CDR3 protein: CASSLLAGAYEQYF
V gene: TRBV2; clone size: .; D gene: TRBD1; J gene: TRBJ2-1; CDR3 DNA: TGTGCCATCCAGGGGGCTAGCTCCTACAATGAGCAGTTCTTC; CDR3 protein: CAIQGASSYNEQFF
V gene: TRBV4-2; clone size: .; D gene: .; J gene: TRBJ1-4; CDR3 DNA: TGTGCCAGCAGCCAGGACAGCACCGAGGGGAATGAAAAACTGTTTTTT; CDR3 protein: CASSQDSTEGNEKLFF
V gene: TRBV7-2; clone size: .; D gene: TRBD1; J gene: TRBJ1-2; CDR3 DNA: TGTGCCAGCAGCTCCATACAGGGGACCTATGGCTACACCTTC; CDR3 protein: CASSSIQGTYGYTF
V gene: TRBV27; clone size: once; D gene: TRBD2; J gene: TRBJ2-2; CDR3 DNA: TGTGCCAGCAGTTCGAGCGGGACTTACACCGGGGAGCTGTTTTTT; CDR3 protein: CASSSSGTYTGELFF
V gene: TRBV14; clone size: .; D gene: TRBD1; J gene: TRBJ1-2; CDR3 DNA: TGTGCCAGCAGCCCCTACCCCGGACAGGGGGCGGCTGGCTACACCTTC; CDR3 protein: CASSPYPGQGAAGYTF
V gene: TRBV19; clone size: .; D gene: .; J gene: TRBJ2-2; CDR3 DNA: TGTGCCAGTAGTATAGACAGGGGAACCGGGGAGCTGTTTTTT; CDR3 protein: CASSIDRGTGELFF
V gene: TRBV4-1; clone size: .; D gene: .; J gene: TRBJ2-7; CDR3 DNA: TGCGCCAGCAGCCACGACTACCTCTCCTACGAGCAGTACTTC; CDR3 protein: CASSHDYLSYEQYF
V gene: TRBV5-1; clone size: .; D gene: .; J gene: TRBJ2-1; CDR3 DNA: TGCGCCAGCAGCGGCAGGGGCCTTACGAGCTCCTACAATGAGCAGTTCTTC; CDR3 protein: CASSGRGLTSSYNEQFF
V gene: TRBV7-2; clone size: .; D gene: TRBD1; J gene: TRBJ1-5; CDR3 DNA: TGTGCCAGCAGCTCACAGGGGATCAATCAGCCCCAGCATTTT; CDR3 protein: CASSSQGINQPQHF
V gene: TRBV6-4; clone size: once; D gene: .; J gene: TRBJ2-1; CDR3 DNA: TGTGCCAGCAGTGACGGTACTAGTAATGAGCAGTTCTTC; CDR3 protein: CASSDGTSNEQFF
V gene: TRBV19; clone size: .; D gene: .; J gene: TRBJ2-3; CDR3 DNA: TGTGCCAGTAGTGTTCAGAGGGCCTTAGATACGCAGTATTTT; CDR3 protein: CASSVQRALDTQYF
V gene: TRBV19; clone size: .; D gene: .; J gene: TRBJ1-2; CDR3 DNA: TGTGCCAGTAGTAGCCGCAGGGGAGAAGGCTATGGCTACACCTTC; CDR3 protein: CASSSRRGEGYGYTF
V gene: TRBV29-1; clone size: .; D gene: TRBD2; J gene: TRBJ2-7; CDR3 DNA: TGCAGCGTTGAGGAGGCGGGAGTCTACGAGCAGTACTTC; CDR3 protein: CSVEEAGVYEQYF
V gene: TRBV5-1; clone size: .; D gene: .; J gene: TRBJ2-7; CDR3 DNA: TGCGCCAGCAGCTTGCGCAGTTCCTACGAGCAGTACTTC; CDR3 protein: CASSLRSSYEQYF
V gene: TRBV4-2; clone size: .; D gene: TRBD2; J gene: TRBJ2-1; CDR3 DNA: TGTGCCAGCAGCCAAGATCGCGGTAGCGGGAGGGCCCTCAATGAGCAGTTCTTC; CDR3 protein: CASSQDRGSGRALNEQFF
V gene: TRBV28; clone size: .; D gene: TRBD2; J gene: TRBJ2-7; CDR3 DNA: TGTGCCAGCAGTTTACCGGGGCTAGCGGGGACCTACGAGCAGTACTTC; CDR3 protein: CASSLPGLAGTYEQYF
V gene: TRBV10-1; clone size: .; D gene: TRBD1; J gene: TRBJ1-4; CDR3 DNA: TGCGCCAGCAGTATTGATACAGGGGTGACTAATGAAAAACTGTTTTTT; CDR3 protein: CASSIDTGVTNEKLFF
V gene: TRBV19; clone size: once; D gene: .; J gene: TRBJ2-1; CDR3 DNA: TGTGCCAGTAGCGGGAGTTACGACAATGAGCAGTTCTTC; CDR3 protein: CASSGSYDNEQFF